By its share, the clone carrying this TCR beta chain is medium-sized. Its antigen remains unknown. Original data processing: Using the CDR3 differences seen across clinicopathological groups, the authors built a distant-metastasis classifier for papillary thyroid cancer, which was meant to discriminate distant-metastatic patients. TCRdb called clones again from the PCR reads with MiXCR. V and J calls and clone size were set by TCRdb, not the authors. This repertoire shows 6,500 to 9,000 clones, around 38% found once; its top ten account for approximately 40%. CDR1 is LNHDA, CDR2 SQIVND, per germline (reference sequence). The CDR3 runs to 18 residues. V was trimmed by 0 bases and J by 9 bases, leaving 21 bases between them. The data derive from a study of metastatic and nonmetastatic thyroid tumors. Across the whole study: Repertoire data that came from the blood and tumor or nodule tissue of malignant and benign thyroid patients were compared. The study, taken as a whole, reports: Malignant thyroid tumors reportedly had TCR beta diversity that was significantly higher than in benign nodules, in blood and tumor.

Nobody among the patients had been given any treatment before thyroid surgery. Sequencing was performed on tumor tissue. The receptor was derived from a female donor with papillary thyroid cancer or a benign thyroid nodule (not recorded which). Some clones in this sample may be carry-over from other donors' samples. This chain links TRBV19 with TRBJ1-6, with D possibly being TRBD1 (6 bases). In nucleotides, the CDR3 is TGTGCCAGTAGTATAGAGCTACCGGGAGGCAGGGGCTCTTCACCCCTCCACTTT. Translating it yields CASSIELPGGRGSSPLHF.